The rows below give T cell receptor beta chains drawn from one sample of a study of Ad26.COV2.S vaccination and SARS-CoV-2 variants. TCRdb's table, derived via immunoSEQ multiplex PCR, lists solely in-frame clones and lacks some. The table lists roughly 460,000 clones, about 89% of them singletons. The source material was peripheral blood, sampled in a trial of Ad26.COV2.S vaccine versus placebo. These TCRs come from a person between 18 and 59 years old who received the Ad26.COV2.S COVID-19 vaccine or a placebo. Each CDR3 is given with its conserved first and last residue. Each record gives: V gene, J gene, CDR3 protein.

TRBV6-5	TRBJ1-2	CASSMTGKGNYGYTF
TRBV11-2	TRBJ1-1	CASSLQVAEAFF
TRBV28	TRBJ1-6	CASSTTGTGNNSPLHF
TRBV5-4	TRBJ1-4	CASSRGASTNEKLFF
TRBV7-2	TRBJ1-6	CASSLVGQINSPLHF
TRBV12-3/TRBV12-4	TRBJ2-7	CASSLGAGYEQYF
TRBV6-5	TRBJ2-6	CASRNLSGANVLTF
TRBV11-3	TRBJ2-3	CASKSSSTDTQYF
TRBV5-1	TRBJ2-1	CASKLASGRGGLNNEQFF
TRBV6-4	TRBJ2-1	CASSDRASGDYNEQFF
TRBV9	TRBJ1-2	CASSPRDKGSYTF
TRBV7-2	TRBJ1-2	CASSSPSWGPGGDGYTF
TRBV11-2	TRBJ1-3	CASSLMGVGHTIYF
TRBV5-1	TRBJ2-2	CASSLGAGQTTGELFF
TRBV6-5	TRBJ1-5	CASSYGVNQPQHF
TRBV11-2	TRBJ2-1	CASSQWGETSNEQFF
TRBV4-3	TRBJ1-2	CASSRDRGQYGYTF
TRBV15	TRBJ1-1	CATSRRLTLNTEAFF
TRBV19	TRBJ2-2	CASSTGTGGGSGELFF
TRBV11-3	TRBJ2-3	CASSSPGLSTDTQYF
TRBV5-4	TRBJ2-7	CASSRDRGGEQYF
TRBV15	TRBJ1-2	CATSRESPGVYGYTF
TRBV5-1	TRBJ2-5	CASSLRLAGGQETQYF
TRBV30	TRBJ1-5	CAWSDTSNQPQHF
TRBV7-8	TRBJ2-1	CASSLKGLAGYNEQFF
TRBV5-1	TRBJ1-6	CASSLEVSNSPLHF
TRBV18	TRBJ2-2	CASSPRQGLTGELFF
TRBV29-1	TRBJ2-7	CSGRGGTGAHEQYF
TRBV9	TRBJ2-1	CASSTRWGESSYNEQFF
TRBV7-8	TRBJ1-4	CASSLPLAGNEKLFF
TRBV5-1	TRBJ2-7	CASSPTGNYEQYF